The 9 T cell receptor beta chains below were found in one sample sequenced in a study of shared clonotypes between healthy human individuals. Sequencing was performed with immunoSEQ multiplex PCR; in TCRdb, only in-frame clones are kept and a portion is missing. In the table there are around 550,000 clones, 90% to 97% of which are singletons. The sample comprised naive CD4+ T cells sorted from blood. Subset specified: CD45RA+ positively selected. The receptors shown here come from a woman under 40 in good health.

This chain uses TRBV5-1 with TRBJ2-1; D is unclear. The V gene lost 4 bases and the J gene lost 8 bases, with 16 bases spanning the gap. This CDR3 spans 14 amino acids. Germline CDR1 is SGHRS and CDR2 is YFSETQ. CDR3 DNA: TGCGCCAGCAGCAAGACGGGTCCCTTCGATGAGCAGTTCTTC. Translation: CASSKTGPFDEQFF.

The gene calls are TRBV28 and TRBJ2-7; D gene uncertain. CDR1 and CDR2 (germline): MDHEN, SYDVKM. CDR3 length: 13 amino acids. Trimming cost V 7 bases and J 3 bases, with 13 bases left between them. CDR3 sequence reads: CASKPRRVYEQYF. The CDR3 DNA reads as TGTGCCAGCAAGCCTCGTCGGGTCTACGAGCAGTACTTC.

The gene calls are TRBV29-1 and TRBJ2-1; D remains ambiguous. Germline values: CDR1 SQVTM, CDR2 ANQGSEA. Trimming stripped 6 bases from V and 4 bases from J, with 13 bases between. The CDR3 spans 13 residues. The CDR3 protein is CSVESKPYNEQFF. The CDR3 nucleotides read TGCAGCGTAGAAAGCAAACCTTACAATGAGCAGTTCTTC.

The chain carries TRBV10-2 and TRBJ2-7, with TRBD1 matching 7 bases. The ends lost 3 bases at V and 3 bases at J; junction bases unmatched: 5. CDR1 and CDR2 from the germline V gene are WSHSY and SAAADI. CDR3 length: 14 residues. The CDR3 region is CASSDLGTDYEQYF. The CDR3 region has the DNA TGCGCCAGCAGTGACCTTGGGACAGACTACGAGCAGTACTTC.

The sample holds one count of this clone. The chain links TRBV5-1 to TRBJ2-2; 7 bases align to TRBD1. Germline V gene sequence: CDR1 SGHRS, CDR2 YFSETQ. Losses at the gene ends were 3 bases for V and 3 bases for J; bases not matched to a gene: 8. The CDR3 runs 16 residues. The CDR3 region has the DNA TGCGCCAGCAGCTCTACAGGGGCGATGGACACCGGGGAGCTGTTTTTT. Protein sequence: CASSSTGAMDTGELFF.

The chain's CDR3 is CASSILASGGHATQYF. In DNA form, the CDR3 reads TGTGCCAGTAGTATCCTGGCTAGCGGGGGACACGCGACCCAGTACTTC. This chain joins TRBV19 and TRBJ2-5, with TRBD2 identical over 10 bases. Germline CDR1 and CDR2: LNHDA and SQIVND (reference sequence). V lost 3 bases and J lost 7; bases outside the gene matches: 11. CDR3 length: 16 residues.

This clone was recorded only once. The V call is TRBV27, the J call TRBJ2-7; tentatively, D is TRBD2 (6 bases). Germline values: CDR1 MNHEY, CDR2 SMNVEV (reference sequence). The CDR3 runs 14 residues. Trimming cost V 5 bases and J 2 bases, with 13 bases left between them. CDR3 sequence: CASSGGTVPYEQYF. CDR3 sequence (DNA): TGTGCCAGCAGTGGCGGGACGGTCCCCTACGAGCAGTACTTC.

The chain employs TRBV28 and TRBJ2-1; D is perhaps TRBD2 (5 bases). The CDR3 covers 15 residues. Germline V gene sequence: CDR1 MDHEN, CDR2 SYDVKM. Trimming took off 3 bases at V and 9 bases at J, with 18 bases between the two ends. In DNA form, the CDR3 reads TGTGCCAGCAGTTTCTCCTTGGGGAGCGCGTCTGAGCAGTTCTTC. Translation: CASSFSLGSASEQFF. Filled out from reference TRBV28 and TRBJ2-1, the complete variable domain reads DVKVTQSSRYLVKRTGEKVFLECVQDMDHENMFWYRQDPGLGLRLIYFSYDVKMKEKGDIPEGYSVSREKKERFSLILESASTNQTSMYLCASSFSLGSASEQFFGPGTRLTVL.

V is TRBV4-1 and J is TRBJ2-1, with 11 bases aligning to TRBD2. From germline, CDR1 is MGHRA and CDR2 YSYEKL. The CDR3 extends over 18 amino acids. The ends lost 1 base at V and 8 bases at J; junction bases unmatched: 13. CDR3 nucleotides: TGCGCCAGCAGCCAAGCACTCGATTTAGCGGGAGGGCATGATGAGCAGTTCTTC. Translation: CASSQALDLAGGHDEQFF.